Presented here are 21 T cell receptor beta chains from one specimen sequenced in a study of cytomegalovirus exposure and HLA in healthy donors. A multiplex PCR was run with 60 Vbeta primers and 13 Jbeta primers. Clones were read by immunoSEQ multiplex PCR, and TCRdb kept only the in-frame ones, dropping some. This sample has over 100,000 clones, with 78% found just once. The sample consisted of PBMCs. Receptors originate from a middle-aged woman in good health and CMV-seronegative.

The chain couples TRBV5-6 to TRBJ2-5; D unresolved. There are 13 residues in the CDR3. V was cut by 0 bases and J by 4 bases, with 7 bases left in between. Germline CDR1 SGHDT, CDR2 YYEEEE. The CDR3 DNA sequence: TGTGCCAGCAGCTTGGTTAGTCGAGAGACCCAGTACTTC. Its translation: CASSLVSRETQYF.

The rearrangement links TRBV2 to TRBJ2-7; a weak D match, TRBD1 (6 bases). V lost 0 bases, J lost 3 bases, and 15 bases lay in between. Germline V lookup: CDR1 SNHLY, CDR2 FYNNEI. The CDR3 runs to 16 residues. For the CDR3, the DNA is TGTGCCAGCAGTGAAGCTGAAGGGGGTCTTATCTACGAGCAGTACTTC. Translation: CASSEAEGGLIYEQYF.

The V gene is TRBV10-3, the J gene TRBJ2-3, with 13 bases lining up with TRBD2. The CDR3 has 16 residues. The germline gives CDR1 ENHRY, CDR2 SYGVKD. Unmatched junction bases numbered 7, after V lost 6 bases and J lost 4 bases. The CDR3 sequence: CAISSTSGRASDTQYF. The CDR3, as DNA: TGTGCCATCAGCTCAACTAGCGGGAGGGCCTCAGATACGCAGTATTTT.

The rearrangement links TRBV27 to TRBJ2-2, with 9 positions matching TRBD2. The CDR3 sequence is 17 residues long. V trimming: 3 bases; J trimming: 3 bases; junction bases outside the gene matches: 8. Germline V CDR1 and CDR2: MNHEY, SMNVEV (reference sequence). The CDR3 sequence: CASSFRLAGVYTGELFF. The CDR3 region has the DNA TGTGCCAGCAGTTTTCGGTTAGCGGGAGTCTACACCGGGGAGCTGTTTTTT.

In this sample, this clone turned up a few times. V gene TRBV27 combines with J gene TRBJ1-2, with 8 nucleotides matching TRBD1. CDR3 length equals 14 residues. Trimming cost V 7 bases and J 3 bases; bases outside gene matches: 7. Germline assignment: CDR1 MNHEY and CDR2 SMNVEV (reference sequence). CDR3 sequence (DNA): TGTGCCAGCAAACAGGGGGGAGACTACTATGGCTACACCTTC. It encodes CASKQGGDYYGYTF.

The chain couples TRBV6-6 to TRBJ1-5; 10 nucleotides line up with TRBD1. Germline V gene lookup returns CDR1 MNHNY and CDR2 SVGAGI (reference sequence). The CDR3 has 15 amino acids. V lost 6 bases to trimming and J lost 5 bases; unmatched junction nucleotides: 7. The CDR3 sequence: CASSLTGGPDQPQHF. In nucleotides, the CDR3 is TGTGCCAGCAGCCTGACAGGGGGCCCTGATCAGCCCCAGCATTTT.

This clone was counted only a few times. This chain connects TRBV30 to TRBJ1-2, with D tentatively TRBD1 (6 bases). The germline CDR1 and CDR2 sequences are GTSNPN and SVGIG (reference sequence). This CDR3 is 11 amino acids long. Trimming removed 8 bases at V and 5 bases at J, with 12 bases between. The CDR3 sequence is CAAGQGYGYTF. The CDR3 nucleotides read TGTGCCGCTGGCCAGGGGTATGGCTACACCTTC.

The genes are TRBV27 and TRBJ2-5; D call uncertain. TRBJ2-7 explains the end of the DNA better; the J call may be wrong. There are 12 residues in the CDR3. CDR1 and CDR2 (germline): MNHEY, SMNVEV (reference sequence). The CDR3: CASSHSPFEQYF. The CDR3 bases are TGTGCCAGCAGCCATTCCCCTTTCGAGCAGTACTTC.

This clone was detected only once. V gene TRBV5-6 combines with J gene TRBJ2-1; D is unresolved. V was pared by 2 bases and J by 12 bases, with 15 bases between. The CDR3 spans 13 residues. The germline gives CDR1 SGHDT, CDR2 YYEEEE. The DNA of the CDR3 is TGTGCCAGCAGCTTCCTAGTCGTTCCGTGGCAGTTCTTC. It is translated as CASSFLVVPWQFF.

The CDR3 sequence: CASSFYPYGYTF. The CDR3 DNA follows: TGTGCCAGCAGTTTCTACCCCTATGGCTACACCTTC. This chain connects TRBV28 to TRBJ1-2; no clear D. V lost 3 bases to trimming and J lost 4 bases, with 6 bases between them. Germline V gene sequence: CDR1 MDHEN, CDR2 SYDVKM. The CDR3 is made up of 12 amino acids.

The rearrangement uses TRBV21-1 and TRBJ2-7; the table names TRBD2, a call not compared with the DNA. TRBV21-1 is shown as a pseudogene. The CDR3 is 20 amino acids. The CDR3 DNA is TGTGCCAGCAAGGAAGGGGACAGCACCGGGACTAGCGGGAGGGCCGACGAGCAGTACTTC. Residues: CASKEGDSTGTSGRADEQYF.

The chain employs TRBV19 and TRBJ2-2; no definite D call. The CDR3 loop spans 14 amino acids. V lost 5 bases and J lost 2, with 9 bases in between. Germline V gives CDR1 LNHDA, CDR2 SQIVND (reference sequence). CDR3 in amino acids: CASSLLSNTGELFF. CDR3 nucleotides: TGTGCCAGTAGTCTGCTCAGTAACACCGGGGAGCTGTTTTTT. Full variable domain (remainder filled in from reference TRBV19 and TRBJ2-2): DGGITQSPKYLFRKEGQNVTLSCEQNLNHDAMYWYRQDPGQGLRLIYYSQIVNDFQKGDIAEGYSVSREKKESFPLTVTSAQKNPTAFYLCASSLLSNTGELFFGEGSRLTVL.

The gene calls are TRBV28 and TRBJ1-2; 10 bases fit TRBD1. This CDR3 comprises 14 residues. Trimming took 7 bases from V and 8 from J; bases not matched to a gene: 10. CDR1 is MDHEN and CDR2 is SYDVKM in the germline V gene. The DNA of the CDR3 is TGTGCCAGCACCCAGATCGACAGGGGGCTCGGCTACACCTTC. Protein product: CASTQIDRGLGYTF.

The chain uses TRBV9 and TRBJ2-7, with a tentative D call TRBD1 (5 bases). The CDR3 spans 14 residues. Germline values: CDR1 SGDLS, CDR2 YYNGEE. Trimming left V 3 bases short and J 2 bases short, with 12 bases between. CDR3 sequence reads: CASSGLGLTYEQYF. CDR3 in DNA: TGTGCCAGCAGCGGGTTGGGGCTCACCTACGAGCAGTACTTC.

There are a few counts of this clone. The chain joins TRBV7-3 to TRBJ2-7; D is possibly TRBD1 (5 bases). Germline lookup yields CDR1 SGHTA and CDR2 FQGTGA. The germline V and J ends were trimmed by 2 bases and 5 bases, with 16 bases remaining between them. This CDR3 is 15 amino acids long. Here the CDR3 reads CASSLGPLGPNEQYF. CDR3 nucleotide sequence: TGTGCCAGCAGCTTAGGCCCCTTGGGGCCGAACGAGCAGTACTTC. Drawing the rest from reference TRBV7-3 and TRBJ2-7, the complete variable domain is GAGVSQTPSNKVTEKGKYVELRCDPISGHTALYWYRQSLGQGPEFLIYFQGTGAADDSGLPNDRFFAVRPEGSVSTLKIQRTERGDSAVYLCASSLGPLGPNEQYFGPGTRLTVT.

The CDR3 DNA is TGTGCCAGCAGCCCCGGACAGGTCATGAACACTGAAGCTTTCTTT. Amino acid sequence: CASSPGQVMNTEAFF. The chain employs TRBV5-6 and TRBJ1-1; 7 positions match TRBD1. The J segment lost 0 bases and the V segment lost 4 bases, leaving 6 bases of the junction unmatched. The CDR3 sequence is 15 residues long. The germline V gene encodes CDR1 SGHDT and CDR2 YYEEEE.

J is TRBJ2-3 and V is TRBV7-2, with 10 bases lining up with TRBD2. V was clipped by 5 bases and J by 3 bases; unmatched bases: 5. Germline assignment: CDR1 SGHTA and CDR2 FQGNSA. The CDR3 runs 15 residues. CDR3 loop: CASSLQAGGTDTQYF. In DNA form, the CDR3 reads TGTGCCAGCAGCCTACAAGCGGGAGGGACAGATACGCAGTATTTT.

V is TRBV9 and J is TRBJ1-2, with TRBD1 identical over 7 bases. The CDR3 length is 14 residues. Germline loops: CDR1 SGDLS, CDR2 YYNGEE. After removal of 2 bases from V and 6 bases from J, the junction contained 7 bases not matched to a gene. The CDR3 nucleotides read TGTGCCAGCAGCGTCCAATCAGGGGGAGATGGCTACACCTTC. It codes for CASSVQSGGDGYTF.

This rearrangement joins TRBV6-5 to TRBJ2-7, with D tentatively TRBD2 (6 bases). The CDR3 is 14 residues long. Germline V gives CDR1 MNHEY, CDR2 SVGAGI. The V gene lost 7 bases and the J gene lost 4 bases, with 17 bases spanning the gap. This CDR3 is CASTPGGKPYEQYF. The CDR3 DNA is TGTGCCAGCACCCCGGGCGGGAAGCCATACGAGCAGTACTTC.

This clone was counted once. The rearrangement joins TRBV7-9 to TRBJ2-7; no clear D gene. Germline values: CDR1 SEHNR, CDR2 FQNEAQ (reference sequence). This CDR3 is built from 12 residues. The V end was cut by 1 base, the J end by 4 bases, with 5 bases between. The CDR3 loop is CASSLESYEQYF. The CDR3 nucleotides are TGTGCCAGCAGCTTAGAATCGTACGAGCAGTACTTC.

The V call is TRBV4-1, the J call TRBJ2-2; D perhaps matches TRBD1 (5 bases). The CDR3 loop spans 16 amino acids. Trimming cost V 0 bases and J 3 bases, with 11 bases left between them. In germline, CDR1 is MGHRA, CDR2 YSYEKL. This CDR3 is CASSQEGAGYTGELFF. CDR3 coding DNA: TGCGCCAGCAGCCAAGAAGGGGCTGGCTACACCGGGGAGCTGTTTTTT.